This T cell receptor beta chain was sequenced in a study of T cell responses to AZD1222 COVID-19 vaccine. Findings and limits, study-wide: Seropositive at baseline were only 5 or 6 AZD1222 recipients. Two AZD1222 doses significantly raised spike-specific TCR breadth and depth over controls. Nearly half of unique spike-specific TCRs reportedly avoided B.1.351 and B.1.1.7 mutated regions.

On this clone itself: Its antigen is unidentified.

Second-dose schedules of about 4 or about 12 weeks were combined. The protocol was immunoSEQ multiplex PCR, while the TCRdb copy is restricted to in-frame clones and leaves out a portion. The sample yields about 88,000 clones, roughly 91% seen once. The TCR comes from an adult who received the AZD1222 COVID-19 vaccine. The sample was peripheral blood, taken 28 days after the second AZD1222 dose.

The DNA of the CDR3 is TGCGCCAGCAGCCAGACGGGGAAGGGCGAAAAACTGTTTTTT. This codes for CASSQTGKGEKLFF. V usage is TRBV4-1 and J usage is TRBJ1-4; D unresolved. Trimming took off 3 bases at V and 8 bases at J, with 13 bases between the two ends. Per the germline V gene, CDR1 is MGHRA and CDR2 is YSYEKL. This CDR3 is built from 14 residues.